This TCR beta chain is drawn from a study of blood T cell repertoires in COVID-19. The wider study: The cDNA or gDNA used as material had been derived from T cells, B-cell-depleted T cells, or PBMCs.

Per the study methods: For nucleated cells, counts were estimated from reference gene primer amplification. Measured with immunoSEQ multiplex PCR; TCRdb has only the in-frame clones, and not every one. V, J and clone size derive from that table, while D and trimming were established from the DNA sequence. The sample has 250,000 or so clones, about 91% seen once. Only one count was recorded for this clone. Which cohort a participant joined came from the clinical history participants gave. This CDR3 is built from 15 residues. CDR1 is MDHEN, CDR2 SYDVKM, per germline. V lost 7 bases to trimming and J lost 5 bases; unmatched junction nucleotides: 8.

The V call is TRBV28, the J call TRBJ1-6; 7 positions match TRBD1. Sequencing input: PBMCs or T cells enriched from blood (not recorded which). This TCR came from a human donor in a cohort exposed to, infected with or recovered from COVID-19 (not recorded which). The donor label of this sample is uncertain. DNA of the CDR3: TGTGCCAGCACGATAGGGGGCGTTAATAATTCACCCCTCCACTTT. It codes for CASTIGGVNNSPLHF.